Included here is one T cell receptor beta chain sequence, with context. Its antigen is as yet unknown. Sequencing ends 3 residues short of the CDR3 end; the germline J gene provides the rest. The sample belongs to a study of Tregs in tolerant kidney transplant recipients. The nonmyeloablative bone marrow transplants came from related graft donors, with transient mixed chimerism. Findings of the study overall: This study did not directly address biological reproducibility.

The CDR3 is 13 amino acids. CDR1 and CDR2 (germline): SGHNT, YYREEE (reference sequence). J lost 2 bases, V lost 4 bases, and 3 bases had no gene match. Assay used: immunoSEQ multiplex PCR; TCRdb lists only in-frame clones, some missing. The sample includes roughly 5,500 clones. Sample: CD4+ T cells from blood (PBMCs), taken around 15 months after the transplant. This TCR was sampled from a human patient who received a combined kidney and bone marrow transplant. The graft donor may have given rise to some T cells. V gene TRBV5-4 combines with J gene TRBJ2-7; 7 bases line up with TRBD2. CDR3 in amino acids: CASSRDYTYEQYF. The DNA read from the CDR3 is TGTGCCAGCAGCCGGGACTATACCTACGAG. Filled out from reference TRBV5-4 and TRBJ2-7, the complete variable domain reads ETGVTQSPTHLIKTRGQQVTLRCSSQSGHNTVSWYQQALGQGPQFIFQYYREEENGRGNFPPRFSGLQFPNYSSELNVNALELDDSALYLCASSRDYTYEQYFGPGTRLTVT.